This T cell receptor (beta chain) was recorded in a study of Ad26.COV2.S vaccination and SARS-CoV-2 variants (dated by TCRdb to the early 2020s). Describing the broader study: Donors in the vaccine arm were drawn from COV1001, a phase I-IIa trial of Ad26.COV2.S in healthy adults that was multicentre, randomized, double-blind and placebo-controlled. TCRbeta repertoire sequencing was used to assess the specificity and breadth of SARS-CoV-2-reactive T cell receptors after Ad26.COV2.S vaccination. A total of roughly 30 samples were included in the TCR-sequenced set, comprising about 20 Ad26.COV2.S vaccine recipients, 5 placebo recipients and 8 SARS-CoV-2 convalescent individuals. Investigators did not know the trial group allocation while performing experiments and assessing outcomes. Participants in the trial were split at random into five groups of five each, receiving low-dose or high-dose Ad26.COV2.S once or twice, or else placebo on both occasions. Ad26.COV2.S was administered intramuscularly at 5 x 10^10 or 1 x 10^11 viral particles, either as a single shot or as two shots given 56 days apart. What the research found in general, with its limitations: The study was not powered to compare responses between vaccine doses or regimens. According to the authors, total T cell responses may have been underestimated by the TCR breadth and depth analyses. After vaccination, substantial breadth of spike-specific CD8+ and CD4+ T cell responses was reported. Comparable non-spike TCR breadth was observed between vaccine and placebo recipients, consistent with only spike being contained in the vaccine. Spike-specific TCR breadth was higher in Ad26.COV2.S recipients than in placebo recipients (P = 0.0014).

The V and J ends are trimmed by 1 base and 1 base, leaving 5 bases between them. The CDR3 has 13 amino acids, counting the end cysteine and phenylalanine. CDR3 DNA is the only sequence kept; it has 39 bases, read in frame from the first base. The germline V gene (reference sequence) specifies GTSNPN as CDR1 and SVGIG as CDR2. The treatment or condition label on this specimen signifies: over 15 received Ad26.COV2.S at low or high dose, single or two shots; a few received placebo; per-sample allocation not given. For vaccine and placebo recipients, the sequenced repertoires came from samples collected on day 63 after the first injection. Between 29 July and 7 August 2020, Cohort 1b enrolled some 25 adults aged 18-55 years at one site in Boston, USA. Ad26.COV2.S consisted of a replication-incompetent adenovirus type 26 vector by which a prefusion-stabilized SARS-CoV-2 spike protein from the original Wuhan strain was expressed.

Points on this clone: It lacks a known antigen. Per-nucleotide qualities are absent, and no much larger clonotype sits a single base away. At the DNA level, this CDR3 is encoded by other sequences in the same sample as well.

The immunoSEQ Assay was used to sequence TCRbeta CDR3 regions. After extraction, genomic DNA underwent amplification by bias-controlled multiplex PCR, followed by high-throughput sequencing. The authors processed their data as follows. To quantify the absolute abundance of every unique TCRbeta CDR3 region, sequences were collapsed and filtered. T cell fraction was estimated by normalization of TCRbeta template counts to usable DNA, with usable DNA being measured through amplification of reference genes present in all nucleated cells. Repertoire TCRs were annotated as SARS-CoV-2-specific by exact matching of V gene, CDR3 amino acid sequence and J gene to a known reactive TCR set. MIRA supplied the reference SARS-CoV-2 TCR set, which was filtered for enrichment in COVID-19-positive ImmuneCODE repertoires so that public or cross-reactive TCRs were removed. Using the MIRA antigens, annotated TCRs were further analysed by specific ORF or by position within an ORF. Breadth was defined as the number of annotated unique rearrangements divided by the total number of unique productive rearrangements, and depth was defined as the summed frequency of the annotated unique rearrangements. TCR breadth was compared between groups using two-sided Wilcoxon rank-sum tests. Held by TCRdb, this immuneACCESS table contains in-frame sequences only and omits some clones. Under half of the omission traces to an unresolved V gene where checked; the cause of the rest is unknown. The V and J calls and clone size were taken over from that table, and D and trimming were inferred from the DNA. The sample profile shows 510,000 or so clones; approximately 88% of them were found once. The top ten clonotypes cover roughly 13% of the sample.

The receptor was isolated from a person between 18 and 65 years old who received the Ad26.COV2.S COVID-19 vaccine or a placebo. The rearrangement combines TRBV30 with TRBJ1-5; no D gene call is confident. The starting material was peripheral blood, obtained in a trial of Ad26.COV2.S vaccine versus placebo. The nucleotide sequence is TGTGCCTGGAGTGCTGGAAGCAATCAGCCCCAGCATTTT. Its protein reads: CAWSAGSNQPQHF.